Following are 10 T cell receptor beta chains from one sample sequenced in a study of blood T cell repertoires in COVID-19 (TCRdb year 2020). Libraries were prepared through the immunoSEQ multiplex PCR assay. The clones in this table, taken by TCRdb from immuneACCESS, are in-frame only. Not every clone is retained; where verified, under half of the shortfall comes from an unresolved V gene, and the cause of the rest is unknown. The sample yields roughly 430,000 clones; around 90% were counted once. The top ten constitute more than 2% of the sample. The specimen was PBMCs or T cells enriched from blood (not recorded which). These receptors originate from a woman aged 40 to 50 with acute COVID-19.

This chain connects TRBV20-1 to TRBJ2-7, with 8 bases identical to TRBD1. This CDR3 comprises 11 residues. V lost 0 bases, J lost 13 bases, and 5 bases stayed unmatched. Per the germline V gene, CDR1 is DFQATT and CDR2 is SNEGSKA (reference sequence). The CDR3 DNA sequence: TGCAGTGCTAGAGATGGGGACAGGCAATACTTC. The encoded protein is CSARDGDRQYF.

The V call is TRBV24-1, the J call TRBJ1-1; D is perhaps TRBD1 (5 bases). CDR1 KGHDR and CDR2 SFDVKD come from the germline V gene. V lost 3 bases, J lost 11 bases, and 18 bases lay in between. The CDR3 extends over 14 amino acids. The DNA of the CDR3 is TGTGCCACCAGTGATGGTAGGACAACCCTGGGGGCTTTCTTT. Translation: CATSDGRTTLGAFF.

CDR3 region: CASSSERAGEYEQYF. For the CDR3, the DNA is TGTGCCAGCAGCTCCGAACGGGCAGGGGAGTACGAGCAGTACTTC. The chain recombines TRBV7-8 with TRBJ2-7; D is possibly TRBD1 (6 bases). V was pared by 4 bases and J by 4 bases, with 17 bases between. The CDR3 covers 15 residues. Germline CDR1 and CDR2: SGHVS and FQNEAQ.

The chain carries TRBV5-1 and TRBJ2-3; 11 bases are a match to TRBD2. The V segment lost 4 bases and the J segment 1 base; nucleotides outside the gene matches: 8. The germline gives CDR1 SGHRS, CDR2 YFSETQ. The CDR3 totals 17 residues. The CDR3 region has the DNA TGCGCCAGCAGCCGTAATAGCGGGGGGGCTGGCACAGATACGCAGTATTTT. Amino acid sequence: CASSRNSGGAGTDTQYF.

V and J are TRBV10-3 and TRBJ1-1, with a possible D match to TRBD1 (5 bases). With 8 bases removed from V and 1 base from J, the gap between germline ends came to 14 bases. Germline values: CDR1 ENHRY, CDR2 SYGVKD. The CDR3 covers 14 residues. CDR3 nucleotides: TGTGCCATCCGCCGGGACTCCTCGAACACTGAAGCTTTCTTT. This gives the protein CAIRRDSSNTEAFF.

This clone is a singleton in its sample. This chain connects TRBV5-1 to TRBJ2-1; D may be TRBD2 (5 bases). The CDR3 is 15 residues long. V lost 6 bases and J lost 2, with 15 bases in between. CDR1 SGHRS and CDR2 YFSETQ come from the germline V gene. The CDR3, as DNA: TGCGCCAGCACCCCCGAGGGCAGCCCCTACAATGAGCAGTTCTTC. Translated: CASTPEGSPYNEQFF.

V is TRBV10-2 and J is TRBJ2-7; possibly TRBD2 for D (5 bases). The CDR3 consists of 12 residues. Germline V gene data show CDR1 as WSHSY and CDR2 as SAAADI. Trimming removed 11 bases at V and 2 bases at J, with 13 bases between. The CDR3 DNA reads TGCGCCTGCCGGGATCCCCCCTACGAGCAGTACTTC. Translated, it gives CACRDPPYEQYF.

V gene TRBV18 combines with J gene TRBJ2-7, with TRBD2 matching 11 bases. V shed 3 bases, J shed 4 bases, and the junction held 5 bases outside the gene matches. There are 15 residues in the CDR3. CDR1 KGHSH and CDR2 LQKENI come from the germline V gene. Here the CDR3 reads CASSPPSGGRYEQYF. The CDR3 DNA reads TGTGCCAGCTCACCCCCTAGCGGGGGGCGGTACGAGCAGTACTTC. Full variable domain (remainder filled in from reference TRBV18 and TRBJ2-7): NAGVMQNPRHLVRRRGQEARLRCSPMKGHSHVYWYRQLPEEGLKFMVYLQKENIIDESGMPKERFSAEFPKEGPSILRIQQVVRGDSAAYFCASSPPSGGRYEQYFGPGTRLTVT.

The chain couples TRBV27 to TRBJ2-5, with 8 bases that match TRBD2. This CDR3 is built from 15 residues. V lost 2 bases and J lost 3; bases outside the gene matches: 5. Germline CDR1 reads MNHEY; CDR2 reads SMNVEV (reference sequence). CDR3 nucleotide sequence: TGTGCCAGCAGTTTACACCGGACTAGCAAAGAGACCCAGTACTTC. Protein sequence: CASSLHRTSKETQYF.

This clone was detected only once. The conserved phenylalanine or tryptophan is not found at the CDR3 terminus, so this likely reflects a read error. Because the CDR3's place on the DNA is in doubt, the DNA is left out and the CDR3 is given as listed by TCRdb. This chain joins TRBV5-8 and TRBJ1-4; TRBD1 was called by the table and not checked on the DNA. The length of the CDR3 is 13 amino acids, counting both ends. Germline V gene lookup returns CDR1 SGHTS and CDR2 YDEGEE. The CDR3 loop is CASSLAMGQGLVG.